This T cell receptor (beta chain) was sequenced for a study of blood T cell repertoires in COVID-19. Study-wide context: T cells, B-cell-depleted T cells, or PBMCs provided the cDNA or gDNA that served as material.

This CDR3 contains 13 residues. CDR1 and CDR2 (germline): MNHNY, SVGAGI (reference sequence). Trimming removed 7 bases from V and 5 bases from J, with 14 bases in between. Authors' methods: By means of reference gene primer amplification, nucleated cell counts were estimated. Produced via immunoSEQ multiplex PCR; TCRdb's table is partial and in-frame only. V and J calls and clone size come straight from that table; D and trimming were deduced from the DNA. The sample lists about 92,000 clones; 85% were seen once. Source material: peripheral blood. The chain links TRBV6-6 to TRBJ2-5; the D gene is possibly TRBD2 (5 bases). This TCR came from a man older than 75 with acute or convalescent COVID-19. CDR3 in amino acids: CASMGAALETQYF. Written as DNA, the CDR3 is TGTGCCAGCATGGGAGCGGCTCTGGAGACCCAGTACTTC.